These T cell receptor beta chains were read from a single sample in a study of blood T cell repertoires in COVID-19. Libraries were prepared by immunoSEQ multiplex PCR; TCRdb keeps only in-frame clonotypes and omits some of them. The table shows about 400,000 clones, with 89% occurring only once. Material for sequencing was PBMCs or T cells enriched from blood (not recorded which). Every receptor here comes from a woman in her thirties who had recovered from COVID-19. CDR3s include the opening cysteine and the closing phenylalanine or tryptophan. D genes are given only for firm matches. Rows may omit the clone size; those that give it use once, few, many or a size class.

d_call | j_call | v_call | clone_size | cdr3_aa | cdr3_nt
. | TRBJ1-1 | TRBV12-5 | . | CASAPYTEAFF | TGTGCTAGTGCCCCCTACACTGAAGCTTTCTTT
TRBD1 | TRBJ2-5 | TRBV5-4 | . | CASSWGQGQETQYF | TGTGCCAGCAGCTGGGGACAGGGGCAAGAGACCCAGTACTTC
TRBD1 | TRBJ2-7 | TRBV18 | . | CASSQGQGFGYEQYF | TGTGCCAGCTCGCAAGGACAGGGGTTTGGGTACGAGCAGTACTTC
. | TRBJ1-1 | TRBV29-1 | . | CSGRENTEAFF | TGCAGCGGCCGGGAGAACACTGAAGCTTTCTTT
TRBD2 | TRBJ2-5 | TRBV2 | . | CASRTSGRARETQYF | TGTGCCAGCAGGACTAGCGGGAGGGCCCGGGAGACCCAGTACTTC
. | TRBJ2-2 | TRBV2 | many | CATTGDTGELFF | TGTGCCACCACGGGTGACACCGGGGAGCTGTTTTTT
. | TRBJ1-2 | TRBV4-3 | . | CASSQDWQGGYTF | TGCGCCAGCAGCCAAGACTGGCAGGGAGGCTACACCTTC
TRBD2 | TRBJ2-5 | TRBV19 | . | CASSMGVAGEGETQYF | TGTGCCAGTAGTATGGGGGTAGCGGGAGAGGGAGAGACCCAGTACTTC
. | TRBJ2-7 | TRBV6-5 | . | CASSYRFQGAHEQYF | TGTGCCAGCAGTTACAGGTTCCAGGGTGCCCACGAGCAGTACTTC
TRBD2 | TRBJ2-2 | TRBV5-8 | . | CASSRLAGIFSTGELFF | TGTGCCAGCAGCCGACTAGCGGGAATCTTTTCGACCGGGGAGCTGTTTTTT
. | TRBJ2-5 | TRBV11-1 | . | CASSRREGALGETQYF | TGTGCCAGCAGCCGACGGGAGGGGGCTTTGGGGGAGACCCAGTACTTC
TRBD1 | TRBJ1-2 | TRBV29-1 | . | CSVDTGARGYTF | TGCAGCGTGGACACAGGGGCCCGAGGCTACACCTTC
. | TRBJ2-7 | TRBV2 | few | CASRAGTLSYEQYF | TGTGCCAGCAGGGCCGGGACACTATCCTACGAGCAGTACTTC
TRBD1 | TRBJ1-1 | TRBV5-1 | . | CASSLGTGTGDLMRGNTEAFF | TGCGCCAGCAGCTTGGGAACCGGGACAGGGGATTTGATGAGGGGGAACACTGAAGCTTTCTTT
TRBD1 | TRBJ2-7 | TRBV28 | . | CASSLTWDREQYF | TGTGCCAGCAGTTTGACATGGGACAGGGAGCAGTACTTC
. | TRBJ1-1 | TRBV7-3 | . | CASSRAMNTEAFF | TGTGCCAGCAGCCGTGCGATGAACACTGAAGCTTTCTTT
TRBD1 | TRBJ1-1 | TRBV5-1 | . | CASRTGTGSIFAEAFF | TGCGCCAGCCGAACCGGGACAGGGTCGATTTTCGCTGAAGCTTTCTTT
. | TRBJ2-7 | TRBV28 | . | CASSSPFFATLGYEQYF | TGTGCCAGCAGTAGCCCATTTTTTGCGACCCTAGGCTACGAGCAGTACTTC
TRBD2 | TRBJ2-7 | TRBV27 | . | CASSPGGVWEQYF | TGTGCCAGCAGTCCCGGGGGGGTCTGGGAGCAGTACTTC
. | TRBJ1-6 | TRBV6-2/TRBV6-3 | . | CASSSFVNNSPLHF | TGTGCCAGCAGTTCTTTCGTTAATAATTCACCCCTCCACTTT
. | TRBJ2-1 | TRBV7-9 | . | CASSLATRGIGYNEQFF | TGTGCCAGCAGCTTAGCGACCAGGGGAATTGGCTACAATGAGCAGTTCTTC
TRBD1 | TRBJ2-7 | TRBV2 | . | CASRTTGSDEQYF | TGTGCCAGCAGGACGACAGGGTCCGACGAGCAGTACTTC
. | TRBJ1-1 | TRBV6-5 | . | CASSPRVETEAFF | TGTGCCAGCAGTCCCAGGGTGGAGACTGAAGCTTTCTTT
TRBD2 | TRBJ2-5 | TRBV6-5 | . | CASSYSGGDVETQYF | TGTGCCAGCAGTTACTCGGGGGGGGATGTGGAGACCCAGTACTTC
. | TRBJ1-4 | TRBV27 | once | CASRARGRREKLFF | TGTGCCAGCAGAGCCCGGGGGAGGCGGGAAAAACTGTTTTTT
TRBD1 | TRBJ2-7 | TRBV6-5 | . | CASSRGTGSHEQYF | TGTGCCAGCAGCCGTGGGACAGGGTCGCACGAGCAGTACTTC
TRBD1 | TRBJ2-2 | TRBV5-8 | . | CASSKDRGNTGELFF | TGTGCCAGCAGCAAAGACAGGGGAAACACCGGGGAGCTGTTTTTT
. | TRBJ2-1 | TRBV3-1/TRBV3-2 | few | CASSPDNNNEQFF | TGTGCCAGCAGCCCCGACAACAACAATGAGCAGTTCTTC
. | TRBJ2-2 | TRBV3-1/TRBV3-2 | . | CASSQDTNTGELFF | TGTGCCAGCAGCCAAGATACGAACACCGGGGAGCTGTTTTTT
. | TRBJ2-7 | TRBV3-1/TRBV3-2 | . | CASSQGQTLSYEQYF | TGTGCCAGCAGCCAAGGACAGACTCTATCCTACGAGCAGTACTTC
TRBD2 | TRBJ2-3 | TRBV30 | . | CAWRGLAGPDTQYF | TGTGCCTGGAGGGGACTAGCGGGGCCCGATACGCAGTATTTT
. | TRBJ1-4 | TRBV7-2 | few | CASSLAWTTNEKLFF | TGTGCCAGCAGCTTAGCCTGGACTACTAATGAAAAACTGTTTTTT
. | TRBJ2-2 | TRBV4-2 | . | CASSQEGPWAGELFF | TGTGCCAGCAGCCAAGAGGGCCCGTGGGCCGGGGAGCTGTTTTTT
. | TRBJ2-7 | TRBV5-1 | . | CASSLQGGVYEQYF | TGCGCCAGCAGCTTGCAGGGTGGGGTCTACGAGCAGTACTTC
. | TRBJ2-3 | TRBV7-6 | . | CASSTLRAGAITDTQYF | TGTGCCAGCAGCACCCTTAGGGCGGGGGCAATCACAGATACGCAGTATTTT
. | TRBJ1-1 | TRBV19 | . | CASTSSTPNTEAFF | TGTGCCAGTACCTCATCGACACCTAACACTGAAGCTTTCTTT
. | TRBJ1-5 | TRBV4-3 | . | CASSQDGQGGQPQHF | TGCGCCAGCAGCCAAGATGGGCAGGGTGGTCAGCCCCAGCATTTT